This T cell receptor beta chain originates from a study of cytomegalovirus exposure and HLA in healthy donors. With respect to this clone: No antigen is known for it.

From germline, CDR1 is MNHNS and CDR2 SASEGT. V shed 5 bases and J shed 3 bases, with 15 bases lying between them. The length of the CDR3 is 15 residues. Primers included in the PCR were 60 Vbeta and 13 Jbeta primers. TCRdb's table, derived via immunoSEQ multiplex PCR, lists solely in-frame clones and lacks some. This table has over 200,000 clones, roughly 80% appearing once. Study observations and caveats: Later, TCR association rates were found to vary by HLA locus, highest for DRB1 and lowest for HLA-C. Donors belonging to an Asian-associated ancestry cluster reportedly showed fewer N-insertions in productive TCRs than the roughly 700-donor mean, according to what a later analysis found. Later work showed greater clonal expansion in HLA-associated TCR beta chains than in equally common others. Exclusion as indistinguishable affected some V segments, including TRBV6-2 and TRBV6-3.

Sequenced sample: PBMCs. The TCR was taken from a male donor in good health and CMV-seronegative. The rearrangement uses TRBV6-1 and TRBJ2-3; D gene ambiguous. CDR3 in amino acids: CASSPDPERTDTQYF. Here the CDR3 DNA reads TGTGCCAGCAGTCCTGACCCGGAGAGAACAGATACGCAGTATTTT.